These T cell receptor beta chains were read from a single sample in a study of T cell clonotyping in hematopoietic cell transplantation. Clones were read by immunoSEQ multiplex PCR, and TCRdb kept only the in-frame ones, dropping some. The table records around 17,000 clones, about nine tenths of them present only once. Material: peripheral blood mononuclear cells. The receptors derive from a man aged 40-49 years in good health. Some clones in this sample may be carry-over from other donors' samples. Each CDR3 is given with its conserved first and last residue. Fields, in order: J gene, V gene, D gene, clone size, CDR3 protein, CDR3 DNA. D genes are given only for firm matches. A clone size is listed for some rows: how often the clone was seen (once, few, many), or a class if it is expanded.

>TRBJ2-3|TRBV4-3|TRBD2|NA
CASSQGGGADTQYF
TGCGCCAGCAGCCAAGGGGGAGGGGCAGATACGCAGTATTTT
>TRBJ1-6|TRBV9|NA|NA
CASSVLQGRPLHF
TGTGCCAGCAGCGTCCTACAGGGCAGACCCCTCCACTTT
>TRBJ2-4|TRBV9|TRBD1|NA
CASSPTGRLAKNIQYF
TGTGCCAGCAGCCCGACAGGGCGCCTAGCCAAAAACATTCAGTACTTC
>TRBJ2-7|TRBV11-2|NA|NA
CASSRRKTAGEQYF
TGTGCCAGCAGCCGTCGGAAGACCGCAGGGGAGCAGTACTTC
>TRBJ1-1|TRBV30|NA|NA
CAWMWSRNTEAFF
TGTGCCTGGATGTGGTCCAGGAACACTGAAGCTTTCTTT
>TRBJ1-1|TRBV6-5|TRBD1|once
CASRKGQGSVAFF
TGTGCCAGCAGGAAGGGACAGGGGAGTGTGGCTTTCTTT
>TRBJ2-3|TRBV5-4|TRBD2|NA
CASSLYLAGATDTQYF
TGTGCCAGCAGCTTGTATCTAGCGGGGGCCACAGATACGCAGTATTTT
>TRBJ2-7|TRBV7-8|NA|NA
CASSLVTFGSYEQYF
TGTGCCAGCAGCTTAGTCACTTTCGGCTCCTACGAGCAGTACTTC
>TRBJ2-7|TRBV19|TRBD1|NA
CASSIYRGQEQYF
TGTGCCAGTAGTATATACAGGGGACAGGAGCAGTACTTC
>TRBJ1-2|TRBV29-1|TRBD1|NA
CSVLTGTNYGYTF
TGCAGCGTGCTGACAGGGACTAACTATGGCTACACCTTC
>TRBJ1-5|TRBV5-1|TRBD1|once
CASSDGTARNQPQHF
TGCGCCAGCAGCGACGGGACAGCCCGGAATCAGCCCCAGCATTTT
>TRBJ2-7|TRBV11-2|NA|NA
CASKRGIHSYEQYF
TGTGCCAGCAAACGGGGGATTCACTCCTACGAGCAGTACTTC
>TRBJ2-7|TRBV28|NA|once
CASFKKSANYEQYF
TGTGCCAGCTTCAAAAAAAGCGCCAACTACGAGCAGTACTTC
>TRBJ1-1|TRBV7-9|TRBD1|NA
CASSLGDRVAFF
TGTGCCAGCAGCTTGGGGGACAGGGTGGCTTTCTTT
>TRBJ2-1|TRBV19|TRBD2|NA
CASSMGLAVSEQFF
TGTGCCAGTAGTATGGGGCTAGCGGTGAGTGAGCAGTTCTTC
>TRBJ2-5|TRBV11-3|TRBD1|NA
CASSLGQGAGETQYF
TGTGCCAGCAGCTTAGGACAGGGGGCTGGGGAGACCCAGTACTTC
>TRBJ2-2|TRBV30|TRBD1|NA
CAWQRGLDTGELFF
TGTGCCTGGCAGAGGGGGCTGGACACCGGGGAGCTGTTTTTT
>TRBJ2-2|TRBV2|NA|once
CASSERTGELFF
TGTGCCAGCAGTGAGAGGACCGGGGAGCTGTTTTTT
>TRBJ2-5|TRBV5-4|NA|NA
CASSLVVSPETQYF
TGTGCCAGCAGCTTGGTCGTTAGCCCAGAGACCCAGTACTTC
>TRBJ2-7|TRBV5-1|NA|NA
CASSSDSSYEQYF
TGCGCCAGCAGCTCGGACAGCTCCTACGAGCAGTACTTC
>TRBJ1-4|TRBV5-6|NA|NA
CASSLGQRDEKLFF
TGTGCCAGCAGCTTAGGGCAGAGAGATGAAAAACTGTTTTTT
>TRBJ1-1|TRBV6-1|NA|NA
CASVRVPGRTEAFF
TGTGCCAGCGTGCGGGTACCAGGGAGAACTGAAGCTTTCTTT
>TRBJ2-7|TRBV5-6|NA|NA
CASRSKGVREQYF
TGTGCCAGCAGGTCAAAGGGGGTGCGGGAGCAGTACTTC
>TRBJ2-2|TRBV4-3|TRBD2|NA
CASSQDQGLAGELFF
TGCGCCAGCAGCCAAGATCAGGGACTAGCAGGGGAGCTGTTTTTT
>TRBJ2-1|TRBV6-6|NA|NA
CASSYGYGEQFF
TGTGCCAGCAGTTACGGCTACGGTGAGCAGTTCTTC
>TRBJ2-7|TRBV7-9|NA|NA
CASSNYLGYEQYF
TGTGCCAGCAGCAATTATCTGGGGTACGAGCAGTACTTC
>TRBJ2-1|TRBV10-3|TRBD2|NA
CAIRASGGAENEQFF
TGTGCCATCAGGGCTAGCGGGGGGGCCGAGAATGAGCAGTTCTTC
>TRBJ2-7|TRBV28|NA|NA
CASNPASVYEQYF
TGTGCCAGCAACCCCGCTAGCGTGTACGAGCAGTACTTC
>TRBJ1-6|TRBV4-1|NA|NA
CASSQEGATGRGKSPLHF
TGCGCCAGCAGCCAAGAAGGGGCTACAGGGAGGGGGAAGTCACCCCTCCACTTT
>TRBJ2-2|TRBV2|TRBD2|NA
CASSRLAGGPNTGELFF
TGTGCCAGCAGCCGACTAGCGGGAGGGCCGAACACCGGGGAGCTGTTTTTT
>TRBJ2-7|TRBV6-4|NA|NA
CARPSHPGFQYF
TGTGCCAGACCTTCACATCCGGGATTCCAGTACTTC
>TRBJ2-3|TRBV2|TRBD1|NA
CASREDRAPQFTQYF
TGTGCCAGCAGAGAAGACAGGGCCCCCCAGTTCACGCAGTATTTT
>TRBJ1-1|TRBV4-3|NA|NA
CASSQRQTNTEAFF
TGCGCCAGCAGCCAGAGACAGACGAACACTGAAGCTTTCTTT
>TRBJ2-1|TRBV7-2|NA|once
CASSFAHGNEQFF
TGTGCCAGCAGCTTCGCCCACGGCAATGAGCAGTTCTTC
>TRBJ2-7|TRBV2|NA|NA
CASSARAGVNEQYF
TGTGCCAGCAGTGCCCGAGCGGGTGTCAACGAGCAGTACTTC
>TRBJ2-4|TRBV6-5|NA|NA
CASSTDWASKNIQYF
TGTGCCAGCAGCACGGACTGGGCTTCCAAAAACATTCAGTACTTC
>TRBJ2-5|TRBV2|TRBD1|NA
CASSPPGQRSQETQYF
TGTGCCAGCAGTCCGCCGGGACAGCGCTCTCAAGAGACCCAGTACTTC
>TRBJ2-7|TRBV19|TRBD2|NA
CASSILAGGQGYEQYF
TGTGCCAGTAGTATACTAGCGGGAGGCCAGGGGTACGAGCAGTACTTC
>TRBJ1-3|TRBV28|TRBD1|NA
CASSTGTGGSGNTIYF
TGTGCCAGCAGTACCGGGACAGGCGGTTCTGGAAACACCATATATTTT
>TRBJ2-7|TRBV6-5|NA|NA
CASSYRGEQYF
TGTGCCAGCAGTTACCGGGGGGAGCAGTACTTC
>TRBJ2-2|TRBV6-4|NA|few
CASQSGDTGELFF
TGTGCCAGTCAGTCAGGGGACACCGGGGAGCTGTTTTTT
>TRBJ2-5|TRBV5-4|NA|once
CASSLGRQETQYF
TGTGCCAGCAGCTTGGGCCGCCAAGAGACCCAGTACTTC
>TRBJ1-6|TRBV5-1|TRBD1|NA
CASSADRVNSPLHF
TGCGCCAGCAGCGCCGACAGGGTGAATTCACCCCTCCACTTT
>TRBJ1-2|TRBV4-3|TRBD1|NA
CASKTGQGFSDYTF
TGCGCCAGCAAGACGGGACAGGGGTTCTCGGACTACACCTTC
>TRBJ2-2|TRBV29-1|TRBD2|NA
CSVGGRGANTGELFF
TGCAGCGTCGGCGGGAGGGGGGCGAACACCGGGGAGCTGTTTTTT
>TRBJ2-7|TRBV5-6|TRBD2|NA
CASSLGSGGPPDEQYF
TGTGCCAGCAGCTTGGGTAGCGGGGGGCCGCCCGACGAGCAGTACTTC
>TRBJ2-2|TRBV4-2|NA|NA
CASSHDEVGELFF
TGTGCCAGCAGCCACGACGAAGTCGGGGAGCTGTTTTTT
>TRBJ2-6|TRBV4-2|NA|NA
CASSPEGGSGANVLTF
TGTGCCAGCAGCCCAGAGGGTGGGTCTGGGGCCAACGTCCTGACTTTC
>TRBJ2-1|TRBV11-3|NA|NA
CASSLLRNEQFF
TGTGCCAGCAGCTTGCTCCGCAATGAGCAGTTCTTC
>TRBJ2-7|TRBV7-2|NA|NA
CASSLGAGVYEQYF
TGTGCCAGCAGCTTAGGTGCCGGGGTCTACGAGCAGTACTTC
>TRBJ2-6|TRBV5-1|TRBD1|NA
CASSLSGQGAGANVLTF
TGCGCCAGCAGCTTGAGCGGCCAGGGGGCCGGGGCCAACGTCCTGACTTTC
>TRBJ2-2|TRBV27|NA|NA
CASSSTGELFF
TGTGCCAGCAGTTCAACCGGGGAGCTGTTTTTT
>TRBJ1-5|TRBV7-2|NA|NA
CASSLVELSNQPQHF
TGTGCCAGCAGCTTAGTTGAACTTAGCAATCAGCCCCAGCATTTT